These 27 T cell receptor beta chains originate from one sample sequenced in a study of esophageal squamous cell carcinoma under preoperative chemotherapy. Via MiXCR, TCRdb re-called the PCR reads, giving one row per CDR3 protein. The repertoire includes approximately 30,000 distinct CDR3 sequences, 49% of them detected once, and approximately 12% sits in the top ten. Regarding time point: before preoperative PTX-NDP chemotherapy. Sampling was conducted from a patient given preoperative chemotherapy. Every receptor here comes from a human donor with esophageal squamous cell carcinoma. The donor label of this sample is uncertain.

This clonotype was detected only once. The rearrangement uses TRBV7-9 and TRBJ2-5; no clear D. The CDR3 runs 15 residues. V lost 5 bases, J lost 11 bases, and 24 bases lay in between. Germline CDR1 reads SEHNR; CDR2 reads FQNEAQ (reference sequence). The CDR3 region is CASSPGDRGQKIQYF. CDR3 bases: TGTGCCAGCAGCCCTGGAGACCGTGGCCAAAAGATTCAGTACTTC.

This clonotype occurred a few times. V and J are TRBV6-1 and TRBJ1-3; a possible D gene is TRBD1 (5 bases). V lost 4 bases and J 0 bases, leaving 7 bases between the germline ends. The CDR3 loop spans 14 amino acids. Germline CDR1 MNHNS, CDR2 SASEGT. CDR3 in amino acids: CASSGQSSGNTIYF. CDR3 in DNA: TGTGCCAGCAGTGGACAGTCCTCTGGAAACACCATATATTTT.

This sequence joins TRBV28 and TRBJ2-5; D might be TRBD1 (5 bases). This CDR3 has 15 residues. With 2 bases removed from V and 5 bases from J, the gap between germline ends came to 15 bases. Germline CDR1 and CDR2: MDHEN and SYDVKM. The CDR3 loop reads CASSLMAGNLETQYF. Here the CDR3 DNA reads TGTGCCAGCAGTTTAATGGCAGGGAATTTGGAGACCCAGTACTTC.

Worth noting for this clonotype: This CDR3 is missing its conserved last phenylalanine or tryptophan, likely due to a read error. J is TRBJ2-5 and V is TRBV7-8; perhaps TRBD1 as D (6 bases). The CDR3 loop spans 14 amino acids. The V gene's germline CDR1 is SGHVS and CDR2 FQNEAQ. V was clipped by 4 bases and J by 7 bases, with 16 bases between them. For the CDR3, the DNA is TGTGCCAGCAGCTCTCAAAGGTTGGGGGCGACCCAGTACTTG. As protein: CASSSQRLGATQYL.

This chain uses TRBV6-1 with TRBJ2-4; D may be TRBD1 (5 bases). V lost 2 bases and J lost 8, with 19 bases in between. This CDR3 contains 16 residues. Per the germline V gene, CDR1 is MNHNS and CDR2 is SASEGT. The CDR3 loop is CASSELGLSATDIQYF. For the CDR3, the DNA is TGTGCCAGCAGTGAATTGGGGCTGAGCGCCACAGACATTCAGTACTTC.

This clonotype was observed a handful of times. The chain uses TRBV7-3 and TRBJ2-5; a possible D gene is TRBD2 (6 bases). In germline, CDR1 is SGHTA, CDR2 FQGTGA. The CDR3 has 17 residues. V shed 3 bases and J shed 8 bases, with 25 bases lying between them. The CDR3 loop reads CASSFIPAGGDQNTQYF. CDR3 nucleotide sequence: TGTGCCAGCAGCTTCATACCGGCGGGCGGGGACCAAAACACCCAGTACTTC.

This clonotype was found many times. This chain uses TRBV6-5 with TRBJ2-7, with 13 bases identical to TRBD2. The germline gives CDR1 MNHEY, CDR2 SVGAGI. V shed 4 bases, J shed 3 bases, and the junction held 9 bases outside the gene matches. This CDR3 region has 17 residues. The CDR3 protein is CASSFGIGTSGIYEQYF. The CDR3 DNA is TGTGCCAGCAGTTTTGGAATCGGGACTAGCGGGATCTACGAGCAGTACTTC.

The chain has TRBV7-2 and TRBJ2-3; 7 nucleotides line up with TRBD1. Germline V gene lookup returns CDR1 SGHTA and CDR2 FQGNSA. This CDR3 has 16 residues. V trimming: 5 bases; J trimming: 4 bases; junction bases outside the gene matches: 12. CDR3 sequence (DNA): TGTGCCAGCAGCCATTCAGAGGACAGGCCCTCAGATACGCAGTATTTT. It yields the protein CASSHSEDRPSDTQYF.

This clonotype was counted many times. The chain has TRBV7-2 and TRBJ2-1; 11 bases fit TRBD2. This CDR3 is built from 16 residues. Per the germline V gene, CDR1 is SGHTA and CDR2 is FQGNSA. The V segment lost 5 bases and the J segment 3 bases; nucleotides outside the gene matches: 6. In DNA, the CDR3 is TGTGCCAGCAGCGATAAAGGGACTAGCGGCTACAATGAGCAGTTCTTC. Its translation is CASSDKGTSGYNEQFF.

This rearrangement joins TRBV15 to TRBJ2-2; D is uncertain. This CDR3 contains 14 residues. Per the germline V gene, CDR1 is LNHNV and CDR2 is YYDKDF (reference sequence). V lost 1 base, J lost 8 bases, and 11 bases lay in between. CDR3 residues: CATSRVRAAGELFF. CDR3 nucleotides: TGTGCCACCAGCAGAGTCCGGGCGGCTGGGGAGCTGTTTTTT.

The chain links TRBV7-3 to TRBJ2-3; D remains unclear. Germline values: CDR1 SGHTA, CDR2 FQGTGA. The CDR3 has 16 residues. V gave up 5 bases and J gave up 0 bases, with 15 bases separating them. The CDR3 region has the DNA TGTGCCAGCAGCCTAGAGGAGACACGTAGCACAGATACGCAGTATTTT. This sequence encodes CASSLEETRSTDTQYF.

This clonotype was seen just once. Here the CDR3 omits its conserved ending phenylalanine or tryptophan, so a read error is the likely source. Because the CDR3's place on the DNA is in doubt, the DNA is left out and the CDR3 is given as listed by TCRdb. The chain combines TRBV7-3 with TRBJ2-5; TRBD1, the table's D call, lacks a check against the DNA. Germline loops: CDR1 SGHTA, CDR2 FQGTGA. The CDR3 comprises 15 residues, both ends counted. The CDR3 loop reads CASSPVGVLGASQLS.

This clonotype was observed many times. This chain joins TRBV19 and TRBJ2-3; no clear D. V lost 9 bases and J 6 bases, leaving 19 bases between the germline ends. Germline lookup yields CDR1 LNHDA and CDR2 SQIVND (reference sequence). This CDR3 spans 14 amino acids. CDR3 DNA sequence: TGTGCCAGCGCCTTAGGACCACGGGTGGATACGCAGTATTTT. Translated: CASALGPRVDTQYF.

This clonotype occurred many times. The V call is TRBV20-1, the J call TRBJ2-5; TRBD2 matches 8 bases. Unmatched junction bases numbered 15, after V lost 0 bases and J lost 6 bases. The CDR3 sequence is 17 residues long. The germline V gene encodes CDR1 DFQATT and CDR2 SNEGSKA (reference sequence). The CDR3, as DNA: TGCAGTGCTAGAGATCTAAGCGGGAGCGGGAGACTTCAGACCCAGTACTTC. Translation gives CSARDLSGSGRLQTQYF.

About this clonotype itself: One end of the junction does not line up with germline, which may come from a read error. This chain joins TRBV7-6 and TRBJ2-5, with 7 bases lining up with TRBD2. The CDR3 has 17 amino acids. Looked up from germline, CDR1 is SGHVS and CDR2 is FNYEAQ. CDR3 region: CASSPSGASFSGEAQSF. CDR3 in DNA: TGTGCCAGCAGCCCGAGCGGGGCGAGTTTCTCCGGGGAGGCCCAGTCCTTC.

This clonotype showed up just a few times. This chain links TRBV6-1 with TRBJ2-1; either TRBD1 or TRBD2 may supply D (7 bases each). Deletions cut 2 bases from V and 9 bases from J, with 29 bases between. The CDR3 covers 19 residues. Per germline, CDR1 MNHNS and CDR2 SASEGT. In DNA form, the CDR3 reads TGTGCCAGCAGTGAAAGGGGACGAGCGGGACAGTTATTCCCCCCTGAGCAGTTCTTC. This gives the protein CASSERGRAGQLFPPEQFF.

This clonotype was seen at least ten times. A much larger clonotype is one base distant, so this may be a read error. This chain connects TRBV7-9 to TRBJ2-1; 12 bases line up with TRBD2. V shed 4 bases and J 13 bases; nucleotides not matched to a gene: 11. CDR3 length: 15 residues. Germline CDR1 is SEHNR and CDR2 is FQNEAQ (reference sequence). The CDR3 DNA follows: TGTGCCAGCAGCTCCCTAGCGGGAGGGGGAGAGACCCAGTTCTTC. It yields the protein CASSSLAGGGETQFF.

This clonotype showed up just a few times. This chain links TRBV7-2 with TRBJ2-7, with 9 bases that match TRBD2. Germline loops: CDR1 SGHTA, CDR2 FQGNSA. CDR3 length: 18 amino acids. After removal of 6 bases from V and 0 bases from J, the junction contained 15 bases not matched to a gene. In DNA form, the CDR3 reads TGTGCCAGCAGTGTTAGCGGGGGTTGGTCCCAAAACTCCTACGAGCAGTACTTC. It translates to CASSVSGGWSQNSYEQYF.

The J gene is TRBJ2-1, the V gene TRBV5-4; 11 bases fit TRBD2. CDR1 and CDR2 (germline): SGHNT, YYREEE (reference sequence). V lost 4 bases to trimming and J lost 10 bases; unmatched junction nucleotides: 10. The CDR3 is 15 residues long. Written as DNA, the CDR3 is TGTGCCAGCAGCCTGTCCGGGACTAGCGGCTACGAGCAGTTCTTC. Translating it yields CASSLSGTSGYEQFF.

This clonotype is medium-sized (0.01 to 0.1%). The rearrangement joins TRBV7-2 to TRBJ2-2, with D uncertain. The CDR3 contains 14 residues. CDR1 and CDR2 (germline): SGHTA, FQGNSA. V was clipped by 1 base and J by 3 bases, with 6 bases between them. The CDR3 bases are TGTGCCAGCAGCTTAGGAGGATACACCGGGGAGCTGTTTTTT. As protein: CASSLGGYTGELFF.

This clonotype was seen more than once but under ten times. This rearrangement joins TRBV5-6 to TRBJ1-5; D remains ambiguous. The ends were cut back, 0 bases at V and 6 bases at J, with 10 bases in the middle. Germline loops: CDR1 SGHDT, CDR2 YYEEEE. This CDR3 contains 14 residues. CDR3 bases: TGTGCCAGCAGCTTGGGTAGAGGAAGTCAGCCCCAGCATTTT. Protein product: CASSLGRGSQPQHF.

V gene TRBV7-2 combines with J gene TRBJ2-5; D might be TRBD1 or TRBD2, each matching 5 bases. The last part of the DNA fits TRBJ2-1 better; the J call may be wrong. Germline CDR1 reads SGHTA; CDR2 reads FQGNSA. The length of the CDR3 is 12 residues. The CDR3 loop is CASSATLGTQFF. CDR3 DNA: TGTGCCAGCAGCGCCACGTTGGGGACCCAGTTCTTC.

In regard to this clonotype: The junction shows a germline mismatch at one end, possibly a read error. V and J are TRBV7-6 and TRBJ2-4; D is undetermined. CDR3 length equals 15 residues. Germline V gene lookup returns CDR1 SGHVS and CDR2 FNYEAQ. The CDR3 DNA reads TGTGCCAGCAGCTTGGGTATGGCCGACCAAGACATCCAGTACTTC. Its translation: CASSLGMADQDIQYF.

This chain connects TRBV7-4 to TRBJ2-3; D unclear. CDR3 length equals 15 residues. In germline, CDR1 is SGHVT, CDR2 SQSDAQ. With 5 bases removed from V and 11 bases from J, the gap between germline ends came to 23 bases. The CDR3 here is CASSRQAANTEEQYF. In nucleotides, the CDR3 is TGTGCCAGCAGCCGGCAGGCTGCGAACACCGAGGAGCAGTATTTT.

This clonotype was detected ten times or more. The V gene is TRBV6-1, the J gene TRBJ2-5; D is unclear. Near its end, the DNA agrees better with TRBJ2-7, so the J call may be wrong. Germline CDR1 reads MNHNS; CDR2 reads SASEGT. There are 15 residues in the CDR3. CDR3 region: CASNLIPDSYYEQYF. The CDR3 bases are TGTGCCAGCAACCTCATCCCCGACTCCTACTACGAGCAGTACTTC.

This clonotype showed up just a few times. The CDR3 region is CASSLAAGGYEQYF. DNA for the CDR3: TGTGCCAGCAGCTTAGCGGCCGGGGGATACGAGCAGTACTTC. V is TRBV7-2 and J is TRBJ2-7; D is possibly TRBD2 (6 bases). Germline-derived CDR1 and CDR2 are SGHTA and FQGNSA. V was shortened by 0 bases and J by 4 bases, with 10 bases between the two germline ends. This CDR3 has 14 amino acids.

This clonotype is medium-sized. The chain joins TRBV7-2 to TRBJ2-1; perhaps TRBD1 as D (5 bases). CDR3 size: 14 residues. V was shortened by 1 base and J by 10 bases, with 14 bases between the two germline ends. Germline-derived CDR1 and CDR2 are SGHTA and FQGNSA. The CDR3 sequence is CASSLGFANREQFF. CDR3 nucleotides: TGTGCCAGCAGCTTAGGGTTTGCCAACAGGGAGCAGTTCTTC.